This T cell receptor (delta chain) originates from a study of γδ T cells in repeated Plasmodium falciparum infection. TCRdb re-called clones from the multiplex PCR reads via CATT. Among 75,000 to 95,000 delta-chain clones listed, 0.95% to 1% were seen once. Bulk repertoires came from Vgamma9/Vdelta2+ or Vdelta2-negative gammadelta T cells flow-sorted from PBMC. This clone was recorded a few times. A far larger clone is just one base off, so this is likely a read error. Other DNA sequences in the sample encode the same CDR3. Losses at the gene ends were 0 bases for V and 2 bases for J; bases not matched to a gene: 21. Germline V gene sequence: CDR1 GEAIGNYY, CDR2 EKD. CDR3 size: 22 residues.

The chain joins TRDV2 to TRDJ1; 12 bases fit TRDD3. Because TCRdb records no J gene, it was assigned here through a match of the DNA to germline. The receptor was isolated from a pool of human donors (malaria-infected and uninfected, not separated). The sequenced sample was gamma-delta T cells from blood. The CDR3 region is CACDTLKNPVLGDTHQTDKLIF. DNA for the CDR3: TGTGCCTGTGACACCCTTAAGAATCCCGTACTGGGGGATACACACCAGACCGATAAACTCATCTTT.